This entry features one T cell receptor beta chain sequence. As originally analysed: Estimates of nucleated cell counts were drawn from the amplification of reference gene primers. The repertoire was sequenced with immunoSEQ multiplex PCR; TCRdb's copy has only in-frame clones and lacks some. D and trimming come from the DNA, and the V and J calls and clone size come from that table. Of 200,000 to 300,000 clones in the sample, 86% were seen once. The data were taken from a study of blood T cell repertoires in COVID-19. At the level of the study: The study drew acute and convalescent COVID-19 samples from the United States, Italy and Spain. From T cells, B-cell-depleted T cells, or PBMCs came the material, which was cDNA or gDNA.

This CDR3 contains 14 residues. CDR1 and CDR2 from the germline V gene are SGDLS and YYNGEE. The J segment lost 3 bases and the V segment lost 5 bases, leaving 2 bases of the junction unmatched. The chain couples TRBV9 to TRBJ1-3; 10 bases align to TRBD1. The material sequenced was peripheral blood. This TCR derives from a man aged 60-69 years with acute or convalescent COVID-19. CDR3 loop: CASSRDRGGNTIYF. In DNA, the CDR3 is TGTGCCAGCAGTCGGGACAGGGGTGGAAACACCATATATTTT.